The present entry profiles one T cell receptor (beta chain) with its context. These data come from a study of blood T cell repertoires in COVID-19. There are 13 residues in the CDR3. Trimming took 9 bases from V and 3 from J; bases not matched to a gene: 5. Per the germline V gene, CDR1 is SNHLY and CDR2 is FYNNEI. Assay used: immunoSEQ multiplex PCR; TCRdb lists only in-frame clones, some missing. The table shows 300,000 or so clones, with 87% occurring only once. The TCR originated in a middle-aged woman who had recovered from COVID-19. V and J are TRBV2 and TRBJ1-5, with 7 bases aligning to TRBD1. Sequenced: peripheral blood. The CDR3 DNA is TGTGCCAGTATGGGACAGAACAATCAGCCCCAGCATTTT. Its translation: CASMGQNNQPQHF.